Sequencing of this T cell receptor (beta chain) was carried out in a study of shared clonotypes between healthy human individuals. Germline V gene data show CDR1 as MNHEY and CDR2 as SMNVEV (reference sequence). The CDR3 is 14 residues long. Trimming took off 2 bases at V and 7 bases at J, with 12 bases between the two ends. CD8 cells classed as naive were CD45RO-negative and positively selected for CCR7, excluding terminally differentiated effector memory CD45RA+ cells. Using immunoSEQ multiplex PCR, the repertoire was profiled, and TCRdb retains in-frame clones only, with some absent. The sample includes around 1.9 million clones, about 93% of them seen just once.

This chain connects TRBV27 to TRBJ1-5, with D possibly matching TRBD1 (5 bases). Sequencing was performed on naive CD8+ T cells from PBMCs. This TCR was recovered from a man younger than 35 in good health. Some clones in this sample may be carry-over from other donors' samples. The CDR3 bases are TGTGCCAGCAGTTTACAGAGGGGTGGGCAGCCCCAGCATTTT. Its protein product is CASSLQRGGQPQHF.